This TCR beta chain was captured by sequencing in a study of control samples from healthy donors and cancer patients. The CDR3 loop spans 12 amino acids. The V end lost 4 bases, the J end lost 4 bases, and 10 bases lay between the germline ends. CDR1 is SQVTM, CDR2 ANQGSEA, per germline. Profiling relied on immunoSEQ multiplex PCR, and the TCRdb table lists in-frame clones only, not all of them. The table lists 65,000 to 85,000 clones, approximately 87% of them singletons, with 2% to 2.5% in the top ten. V usage is TRBV29-1 and J usage is TRBJ1-2; unclear D gene. The receptor was derived from a woman in her forties or fifties with head and neck cancer. Input material: PBMCs. CDR3 sequence (DNA): TGCAGCGTTGCTGAGACAATCTATGGCTACACCTTC. This gives the protein CSVAETIYGYTF.